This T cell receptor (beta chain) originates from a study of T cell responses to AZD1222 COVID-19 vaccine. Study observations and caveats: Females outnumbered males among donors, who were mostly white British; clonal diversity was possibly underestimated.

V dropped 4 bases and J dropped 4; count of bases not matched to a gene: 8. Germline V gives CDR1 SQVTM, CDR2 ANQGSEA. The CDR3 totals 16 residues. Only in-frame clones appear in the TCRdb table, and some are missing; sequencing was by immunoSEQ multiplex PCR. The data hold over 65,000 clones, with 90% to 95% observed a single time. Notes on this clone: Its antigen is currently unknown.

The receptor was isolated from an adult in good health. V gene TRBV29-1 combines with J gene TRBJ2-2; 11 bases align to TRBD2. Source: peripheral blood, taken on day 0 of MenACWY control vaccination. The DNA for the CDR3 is TGCAGCGTTGCGGCACTAGCGGGGGCAGTCACCGGGGAGCTGTTTTTT. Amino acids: CSVAALAGAVTGELFF.